One sample yielded the 5 T cell receptor beta chains listed below, sequenced in a study of cytomegalovirus exposure and HLA in healthy donors. Primers included in the PCR were 60 Vbeta and 13 Jbeta primers. Assay: immunoSEQ multiplex PCR; the TCRdb copy retains only in-frame clones and omits some. The sample carries around 120,000 clones, 55% to 75% recorded once. What was sequenced was PBMCs. The receptors originated from a man aged 30-40 years in good health and CMV-seropositive.

The chain links TRBV21-1 to TRBJ2-1; the DNA was not compared with TRBD2, the D call given in the table. TRBV21-1 is noted as a pseudogene. The CDR3 extends over 18 amino acids. This CDR3 reads CASSKEMGSGTEHNEQFF. CDR3 DNA: TGTGCCAGCAGCAAAGAGATGGGTAGCGGGACGGAGCACAATGAGCAGTTCTTC.

The chain recombines TRBV15 with TRBJ1-1; 9 positions agree with TRBD1. V was pared by 9 bases and J by 0 bases, with 2 bases of the junction left unmatched. The CDR3 has 13 amino acids. CDR1 and CDR2 from the germline V gene are LNHNV and YYDKDF (reference sequence). This chain's CDR3 is CATGQGMNTEAFF. In nucleotides, the CDR3 is TGTGCCACTGGACAGGGGATGAACACTGAAGCTTTCTTT.

The chain employs TRBV9 and TRBJ1-1, with D possibly TRBD1 on 5 matching bases. The length of the CDR3 is 12 residues. CDR1 SGDLS and CDR2 YYNGEE come from the germline V gene. V gave up 0 bases and J gave up 5 bases, with 5 bases separating them. In DNA form, the CDR3 reads TGTGCCAGCAGCGTAGGACAGACTGAAGCTTTCTTT. This gives the protein CASSVGQTEAFF.

In this sample, this clone turned up once. The rearrangement uses TRBV4-3 and TRBJ2-1; TRBD1 agrees at 7 bases. J was trimmed by 6 bases and V by 3 bases; bases with no gene match: 11. Per germline, CDR1 LGHNA and CDR2 YSLEER. This CDR3 region has 16 residues. CDR3 loop: CASSQTGFQISNEQFF. As DNA, the CDR3 is TGCGCCAGCAGCCAGACAGGGTTCCAGATTTCCAATGAGCAGTTCTTC.

This clone was seen a handful of times. CDR3 loop: CASSPQGREGYTF. The CDR3 nucleotides are TGTGCCAGCAGTCCCCAGGGGAGGGAAGGCTACACCTTC. The chain employs TRBV28 and TRBJ1-2; D is perhaps TRBD1 (6 bases). The CDR3 sequence is 13 residues long. Trimming took 5 bases from V and 8 from J, leaving 15 bases between them. Looked up from germline, CDR1 is MDHEN and CDR2 is SYDVKM.